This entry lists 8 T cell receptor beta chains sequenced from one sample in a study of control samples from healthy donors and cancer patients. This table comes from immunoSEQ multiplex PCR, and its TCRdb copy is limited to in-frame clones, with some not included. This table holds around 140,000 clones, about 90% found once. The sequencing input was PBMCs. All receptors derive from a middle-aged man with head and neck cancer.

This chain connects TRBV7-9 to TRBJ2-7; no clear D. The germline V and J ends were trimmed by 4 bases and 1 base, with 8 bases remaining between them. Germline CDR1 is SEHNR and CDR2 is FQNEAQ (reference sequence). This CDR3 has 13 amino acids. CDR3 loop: CASSSQVSYEQYF. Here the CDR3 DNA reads TGTGCCAGCAGCTCCCAGGTTTCCTACGAGCAGTACTTC.

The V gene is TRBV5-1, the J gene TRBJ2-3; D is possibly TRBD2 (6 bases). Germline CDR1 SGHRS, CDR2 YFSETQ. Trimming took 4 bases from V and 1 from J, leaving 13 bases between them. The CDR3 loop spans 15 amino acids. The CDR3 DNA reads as TGCGCCAGCAGCCGGGCCGGGACTCGCACAGATACGCAGTATTTT. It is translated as CASSRAGTRTDTQYF.

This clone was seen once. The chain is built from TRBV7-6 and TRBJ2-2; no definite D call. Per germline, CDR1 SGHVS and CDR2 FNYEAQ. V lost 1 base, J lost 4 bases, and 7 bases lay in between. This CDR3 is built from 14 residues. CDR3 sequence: CASSLVSLTGELFF. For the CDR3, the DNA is TGTGCCAGCAGCTTAGTGTCACTCACCGGGGAGCTGTTTTTT.

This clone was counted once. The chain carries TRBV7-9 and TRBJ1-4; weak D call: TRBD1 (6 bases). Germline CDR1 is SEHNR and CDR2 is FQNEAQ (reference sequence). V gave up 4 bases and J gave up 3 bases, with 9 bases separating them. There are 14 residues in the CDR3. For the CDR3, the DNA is TGTGCCAGCAGCTCGGCAGGGGCTAATGAAAAACTGTTTTTT. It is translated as CASSSAGANEKLFF.

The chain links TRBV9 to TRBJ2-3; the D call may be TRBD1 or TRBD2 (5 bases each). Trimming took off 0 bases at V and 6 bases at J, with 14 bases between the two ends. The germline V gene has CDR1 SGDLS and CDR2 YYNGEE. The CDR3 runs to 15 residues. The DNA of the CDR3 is TGTGCCAGCAGCGTAGGGGGGAAAACATTGGATACGCAGTATTTT. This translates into CASSVGGKTLDTQYF. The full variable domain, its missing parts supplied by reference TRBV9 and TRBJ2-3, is DSGVTQTPKHLITATGQRVTLRCSPRSGDLSVYWYQQSLDQGLQFLIQYYNGEERAKGNILERFSAQQFPDLHSELNLSSLELGDSALYFCASSVGGKTLDTQYFGPGTRLTVL.

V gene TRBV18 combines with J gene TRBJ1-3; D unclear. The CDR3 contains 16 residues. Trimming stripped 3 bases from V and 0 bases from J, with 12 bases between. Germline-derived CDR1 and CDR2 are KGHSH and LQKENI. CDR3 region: CASSPPAGFSGNTIYF. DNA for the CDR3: TGTGCCAGCTCACCCCCGGCGGGATTCTCTGGAAACACCATATATTTT.

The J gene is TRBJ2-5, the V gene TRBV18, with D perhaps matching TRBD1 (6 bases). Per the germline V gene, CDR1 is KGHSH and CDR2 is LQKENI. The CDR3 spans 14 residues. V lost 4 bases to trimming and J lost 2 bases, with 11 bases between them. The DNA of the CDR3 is TGTGCCAGCTCACGACCGGACAGTCAAGAGACCCAGTACTTC. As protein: CASSRPDSQETQYF.

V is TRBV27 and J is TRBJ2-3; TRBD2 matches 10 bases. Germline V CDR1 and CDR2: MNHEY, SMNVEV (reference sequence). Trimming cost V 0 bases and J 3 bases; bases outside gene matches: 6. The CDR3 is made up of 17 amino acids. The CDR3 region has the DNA TGTGCCAGCAGTTTATCTCTGGGACTAGCGAAAACAGATACGCAGTATTTT. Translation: CASSLSLGLAKTDTQYF.